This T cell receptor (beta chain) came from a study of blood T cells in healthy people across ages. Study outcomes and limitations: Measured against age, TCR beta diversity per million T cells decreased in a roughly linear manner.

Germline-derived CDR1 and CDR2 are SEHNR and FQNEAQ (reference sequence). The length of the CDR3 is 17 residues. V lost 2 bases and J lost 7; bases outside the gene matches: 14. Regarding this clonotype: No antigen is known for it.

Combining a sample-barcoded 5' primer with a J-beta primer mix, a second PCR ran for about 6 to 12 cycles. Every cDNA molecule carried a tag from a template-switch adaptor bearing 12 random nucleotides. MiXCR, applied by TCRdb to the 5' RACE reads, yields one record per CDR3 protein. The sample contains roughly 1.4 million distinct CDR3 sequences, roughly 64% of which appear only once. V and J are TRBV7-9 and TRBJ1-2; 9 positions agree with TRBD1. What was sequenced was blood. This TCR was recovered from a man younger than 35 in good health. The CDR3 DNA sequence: TGTGCCAGCAGCTTACCCCTCTCGGGACAGGGAACGGGTGGCTACACCTTC. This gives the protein CASSLPLSGQGTGGYTF.